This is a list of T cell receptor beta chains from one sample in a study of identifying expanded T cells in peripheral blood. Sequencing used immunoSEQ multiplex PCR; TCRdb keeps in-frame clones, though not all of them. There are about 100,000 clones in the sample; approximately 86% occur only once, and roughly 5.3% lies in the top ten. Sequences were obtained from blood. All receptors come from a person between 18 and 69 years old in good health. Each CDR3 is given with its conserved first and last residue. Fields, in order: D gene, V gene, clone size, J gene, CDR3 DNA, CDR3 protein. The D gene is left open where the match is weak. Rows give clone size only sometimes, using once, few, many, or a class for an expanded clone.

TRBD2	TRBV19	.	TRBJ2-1	TGTGCCACCATACTAGCGGGTCCTAACAATGAGCAGTTCTTC	CATILAGPNNEQFF
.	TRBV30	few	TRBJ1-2	TGTGCCTGGACTCGGATAAACTATGGCTACACCTTC	CAWTRINYGYTF
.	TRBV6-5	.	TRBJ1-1	TGTGCCAGCAGTCTTACACTTCAGGGGAAGACTGAAGCTTTCTTT	CASSLTLQGKTEAFF
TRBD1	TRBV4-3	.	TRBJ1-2	TGCGCCAGCAGCCAAGATTGGGTAAAGACAGGGCGGGAATATGGCTACACCTTC	CASSQDWVKTGREYGYTF
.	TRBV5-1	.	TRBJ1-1	TGCGCCAGCAGGCTTGCTGATTTGAGGGCGGCTTTCTTT	CASRLADLRAAFF
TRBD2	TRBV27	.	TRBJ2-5	TGTGCCAGCAGTTTTGGGAGGGGGACCCAGTACTTC	CASSFGRGTQYF
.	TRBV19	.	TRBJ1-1	TGTGCCAGTAGTATCATCCCGGGAACTGAAGCTTTCTTT	CASSIIPGTEAFF
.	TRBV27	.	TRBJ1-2	TGTGCCAGCAGCGACCCCCGGGGGGACTATGGCTACACCTTC	CASSDPRGDYGYTF
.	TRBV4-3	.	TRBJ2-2	TGCGCCAGCAGCCAAGTGAACGGAGCGAACACCGGGGAGCTGTTTTTT	CASSQVNGANTGELFF
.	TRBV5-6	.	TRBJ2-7	TGTGCCAGCAGCCCCAGACAGAGGATAGCCTACGAGCAGTACTTC	CASSPRQRIAYEQYF
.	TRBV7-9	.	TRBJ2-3	TGTGCCAGCAGCCCCACTACTACACGGAATACGCAGTATTTT	CASSPTTTRNTQYF
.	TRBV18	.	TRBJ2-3	TGTGCCAGCTCACCCCGCGGACAGCTAGCTAGCACAGATACGCAGTATTTT	CASSPRGQLASTDTQYF
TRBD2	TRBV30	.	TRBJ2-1	TGTGCCTGGAGTTCCCAGCGGGGGGCCCTTCCACTCTTC	CAWSSQRGALPLF
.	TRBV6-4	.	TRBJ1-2	TGTGCCAGCAGACCGACCTTGGGGGGTAACTATGGCTACACCTTC	CASRPTLGGNYGYTF
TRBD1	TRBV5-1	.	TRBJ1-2	TGCGCCAGCAGCCCGGACAGGGACGGCTACACCTTC	CASSPDRDGYTF
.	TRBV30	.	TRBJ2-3	TGTGCCTGGAGTTTCAGGGATACGCAGTATTTT	CAWSFRDTQYF
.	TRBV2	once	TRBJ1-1	TGTGCCAGCAGATTGACGGGGAACACTGAAGCTTTCTTT	CASRLTGNTEAFF
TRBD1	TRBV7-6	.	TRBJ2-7	TGTGCCAGCAGCTTCGGGACAGGGACCTACGAGCAGTACTTC	CASSFGTGTYEQYF
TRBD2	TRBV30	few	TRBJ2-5	TGTGCCTGGAGTTTGAGCGGGGGAGAGACCCAGTACTTC	CAWSLSGGETQYF
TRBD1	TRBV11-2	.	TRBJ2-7	TGTGCCAGCAGCCTAGACAGGGGGAGGTACGAGCAGTACTTC	CASSLDRGRYEQYF
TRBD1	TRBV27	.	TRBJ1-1	TGTGCCAGCAGTTTTTCGAGGGGGCGGGACACTGAAGCTTTCTTT	CASSFSRGRDTEAFF
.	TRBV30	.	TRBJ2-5	TGTGCCTGGAGGCGCGAGGTGGAGACCCAGTACTTC	CAWRREVETQYF
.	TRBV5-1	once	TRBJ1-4	TGCGCCAGCAACGCCCAAGGAGCAACTAATGAAAAACTGTTTTTT	CASNAQGATNEKLFF
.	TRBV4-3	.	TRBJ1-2	TGCGCCAGCAGCCCGACAGAGGACTATGGCTACACCTTC	CASSPTEDYGYTF
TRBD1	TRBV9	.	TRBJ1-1	TGTGCCAGCAGCCCCTACAGGGGATTGAACACTGAAGCTTTCTTT	CASSPYRGLNTEAFF
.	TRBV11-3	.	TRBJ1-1	TGTGCCAGCAGCTTAAAAAGGAACACTGAAGCTTTCTTT	CASSLKRNTEAFF
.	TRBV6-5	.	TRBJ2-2	TGTGCCAGCAGTTACGGGAGGGGGAACGGGGAGCTGTTTTTT	CASSYGRGNGELFF
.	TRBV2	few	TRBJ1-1	TGTGCCAGCAGTGTACGGGGGCTGGGAGGCACTGAAGCTTTCTTT	CASSVRGLGGTEAFF
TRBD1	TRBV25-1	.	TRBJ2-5	TGTGCCAGCAGTGTGTCCAGGGGGCAAGAGACCCAGTACTTC	CASSVSRGQETQYF
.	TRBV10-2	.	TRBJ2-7	TGCGCCAGCGGAAGGCAGACTATAGCCTACGAGCAGTACTTC	CASGRQTIAYEQYF
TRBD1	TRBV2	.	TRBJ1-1	TGTGCCAGCAGGGCCCTCCCCGGGACAGGGGTTAAGAACACTGAAGCTTTCTTT	CASRALPGTGVKNTEAFF